This T cell receptor beta chain was observed in a study of cytomegalovirus exposure and HLA in healthy donors. Study-level findings and limits: Reported performance of the classifier showed diagnosis of cytomegalovirus status with high specificity and sensitivity. CMV antigen specificity was confirmed in vitro for a few CMV-associated chains. Cytomegalovirus association was assigned to under 200 TCR beta chains.

Measured with immunoSEQ multiplex PCR; TCRdb has only the in-frame clones, and not every one. The sample lists about 150,000 clones, roughly nine tenths occurring once. Looked up from germline, CDR1 is SEHNR and CDR2 is FQNEAQ (reference sequence). This CDR3 is built from 14 residues. V was shortened by 6 bases and J by 3 bases, with 11 bases between the two germline ends. In regard to this clone: Its antigen remains unknown.

The sample consisted of PBMCs. The chain couples TRBV7-9 to TRBJ2-2; perhaps TRBD1 as D (6 bases). The source is a woman between 18 and 29 years old in good health and CMV-seropositive. CDR3 DNA: TGTGCCAGCAGAGTCTCAGGGGACACCGGGGAGCTGTTTTTT. Protein: CASRVSGDTGELFF.